This TCR beta chain comes out of a study of siplizumab effects on memory and regulatory T cells. Study results and limitations: Unstimulated naive T cells seemed to show more diversity than memory cells did, and they also seemed to be among the major contributors to the alloresponse.

Trimming shortened V by 9 bases and J by 0 bases, and 15 bases separated the two germline ends. Germline CDR1 MNHEY, CDR2 SVGAGI. CDR3 length equals 14 residues. The count of this clone is one. Its antigen remains unidentified. Libraries were prepared by immunoSEQ multiplex PCR; TCRdb keeps only in-frame clonotypes and omits some of them. The sample consists of around 100,000 clones, 80% to 95% of them appearing once. The clonotype comes from a human donor in good health. The material sequenced was non-Treg CD4+ T cells sorted from blood. The chain links TRBV6-5 to TRBJ2-7; maybe TRBD2 (6 bases). The DNA for the CDR3 is TGTGCCAGTGACAAGGACGGGAGCTCCTACGAGCAGTACTTC. Translated, it gives CASDKDGSSYEQYF.